This T cell receptor beta chain came from a study of T cell changes during pregnancy in multiple sclerosis. Generated by immunoSEQ multiplex PCR, the TCRdb table keeps only in-frame clones and is missing some. The table has about 85,000 clones, approximately 90% seen once; the top ten hold 2.5%. The V gene lost 1 base and the J gene lost 3 bases, with 9 bases spanning the gap. The germline CDR1 and CDR2 sequences are SGHVS and FNYEAQ. The length of the CDR3 is 14 residues. V and J are TRBV7-6 and TRBJ1-1; D is perhaps TRBD1 (5 bases). Sequences were derived from peripheral blood, sampled in the first trimester of pregnancy. The source of this sequence is a female donor with multiple sclerosis, enrolled in a pregnancy study. The CDR3 DNA reads TGTGCCAGCAGCTTAGGTGGGGGGTACACTGAAGCTTTCTTT. Protein sequence: CASSLGGGYTEAFF.